Following are 7 T cell receptor beta chains from one sample sequenced in a study of cytomegalovirus exposure and HLA in healthy donors. PCR amplification relied on 60 Vbeta primers (plus 13 Jbeta primers). The data were produced by immunoSEQ multiplex PCR, yet TCRdb's version contains in-frame clones alone and is incomplete. The sample comprises roughly 180,000 clones, more than 65% of which are singletons, and around 5.9% rests with the top ten. The sample was PBMCs. Receptors originate from a woman in her 30s in good health and CMV-seropositive.

This rearrangement joins TRBV7-9 to TRBJ2-3, with D possibly matching TRBD2 (5 bases). V was trimmed by 6 bases and J by 2 bases, leaving 27 bases between them. The CDR3 contains 19 residues. Germline-derived CDR1 and CDR2 are SEHNR and FQNEAQ (reference sequence). The CDR3 sequence is CASRGLFDRTPPYTDTQYF. Here the CDR3 DNA reads TGTGCCAGCAGAGGACTTTTCGACCGGACGCCCCCTTACACAGATACGCAGTATTTT.

V and J are TRBV6-1 and TRBJ1-1; D remains ambiguous. This CDR3 spans 15 amino acids. From germline, CDR1 is MNHNS and CDR2 SASEGT. Trimming left V 3 bases short and J 1 base short, with 12 bases between. CDR3 in amino acids: CASSETLGGNTEAFF. The DNA of the CDR3 is TGTGCCAGCAGTGAGACCCTGGGAGGGAACACTGAAGCTTTCTTT.

Worth noting for this clone: Other DNA sequences in this specimen translate into the identical CDR3. The rearrangement links TRBV6-5 to TRBJ2-2; TRBD1 aligns across 7 bases. Germline trimming cut 6 bases from V and 4 bases from J; bases unmatched to any gene: 2. The CDR3 length is 13 residues. Germline V gives CDR1 MNHEY, CDR2 SVGAGI. CDR3 in amino acids: CASSRQGTGELFF. For the CDR3, the DNA is TGTGCCAGCAGCAGACAGGGCACCGGGGAGCTGTTTTTT.

A few counts support this clone. Other DNA sequences in this sample translate to the same CDR3. The gene calls are TRBV6-5 and TRBJ2-1, with D perhaps TRBD2 (5 bases). Germline V CDR1 and CDR2: MNHEY, SVGAGI. This CDR3 comprises 14 residues. V was pared by 0 bases and J by 6 bases, with 9 bases between. The CDR3 coding sequence is TGTGCCAGCAGTTACTCGAACAGCGGCAATGAGCAGTTCTTC. Translation: CASSYSNSGNEQFF.

In its sample, this clone was seen once. The J gene is TRBJ1-2, the V gene TRBV11-2; TRBD1 is a possible D gene (5 bases). The V gene's germline CDR1 is SGHAT and CDR2 FQNNGV. This CDR3 spans 14 amino acids. Trimming removed 6 bases at V and 6 bases at J, with 17 bases between. Written as DNA, the CDR3 is TGTGCCAGCAGAGTAGCCTGGGGAGGGGATGGCTACACCTTC. It encodes CASRVAWGGDGYTF. The full variable domain, with the rest looked up from reference TRBV11-2 and TRBJ1-2, is EAGVAQSPRYKIIEKRQSVAFWCNPISGHATLYWYQQILGQGPKLLIQFQNNGVVDDSQLPKDRFSAERLKGVDSTLKIQPAKLEDSAVYLCASRVAWGGDGYTFGSGTRLTVV.

The chain has TRBV19 and TRBJ2-7; 8 bases are a match to TRBD1. Germline CDR1 reads LNHDA; CDR2 reads SQIVND (reference sequence). CDR3 length: 13 amino acids. After removal of 5 bases from V and 5 bases from J, the junction contained 5 bases not matched to a gene. CDR3 sequence (DNA): TGTGCCAGTAGTCGTGACAGGGGCGACGAGCAGTACTTC. It encodes CASSRDRGDEQYF.

Comments on this clone: Other nucleotide sequences in the sample specify the same CDR3. The gene calls are TRBV20-1 and TRBJ2-3; D not certain. The CDR3 has 10 amino acids. V was trimmed by 3 bases and J by 6 bases, leaving 4 bases between them. Germline CDR1 is DFQATT and CDR2 is SNEGSKA (reference sequence). CDR3 residues: CSASLDTQYF. The CDR3 nucleotides read TGCAGTGCTAGCCTCGATACGCAGTATTTT.